Below, 2 T cell receptor beta chains from the same sample are listed, as sequenced in a study of neurological immune-mediated disorders. TCRdb redid the calling of the 5' RACE reads with MiXCR, one entry per CDR3 protein. The sample consists of roughly 30,000 distinct CDR3 sequences, under 7% of them appearing once. The sample taken for sequencing was PBMCs. These TCRs come from a woman between 50 and 59 years old in good health.

This clonotype was detected ten times or more. This chain joins TRBV4-1 and TRBJ1-1, with D perhaps matching TRBD1 (5 bases). The V gene lost 1 base and the J gene lost 0 bases, with 12 bases spanning the gap. CDR3 length: 16 amino acids. Germline V gene data show CDR1 as MGHRA and CDR2 as YSYEKL. CDR3 residues: CASSQGPGHMNTEAFF. The CDR3 DNA follows: TGCGCCAGCAGCCAAGGTCCCGGACACATGAACACTGAAGCTTTCTTT.

Many counts were recorded for this clonotype. The chain's CDR3 is CSAQESSGRWTETQYF. The CDR3 nucleotides are TGCAGTGCCCAGGAGTCTAGCGGGAGATGGACAGAGACCCAGTACTTC. The V call is TRBV20-1, the J call TRBJ2-5; 10 bases agree with TRBD2. Trimming at V came to 6 bases and at J to 4 bases, leaving 14 bases not matched to a gene. CDR1 DFQATT and CDR2 SNEGSKA come from the germline V gene (reference sequence). CDR3 length: 16 residues.